Listed below are T cell receptor beta chains from one sample, sequenced in a study of T cells after yellow fever vaccination. TCRdb analysed the 5' RACE reads with MiXCR anew, one entry per CDR3 protein. The sample records fewer than 350,000 distinct CDR3 sequences, over 3.5% being singletons. The sequenced sample was PBMCs, obtained 15 days after the yellow fever booster vaccination. The receptors stem from a young man who received the YFV17D yellow fever vaccine. The conserved cysteine and the conserved F or W are not part of the CDR3 here.

TRBJ1-2	TRBV9	ASSVDQGRYGYT
TRBJ2-1	TRBV6-6	ASSQGVLPNEQF
TRBJ2-3	TRBV5-1	ASSLAWGTTDTQY
TRBJ1-1	TRBV10-3	AISLDRVRTEAF
TRBJ1-5	TRBV7-8	ASSLGGQGNQPQH
TRBJ2-2	TRBV5-1	ASSPPGLGNTGELF
TRBJ2-5	TRBV10-3	AISETQGAFQETQY
TRBJ2-1	TRBV7-2	ASSSGTGRYNEQF
TRBJ2-1	TRBV5-1	ASSLGRAGNEQF
TRBJ2-1	TRBV12-3/TRBV12-4	ASSSAGTGEEDEQF
TRBJ1-6	TRBV20-1	SASKGAGSPLH
TRBJ1-5	TRBV11-2	ASSLGLDQPQH
TRBJ2-1	TRBV5-1	ASSLTPPEGNEQF
TRBJ2-7	TRBV6-2/TRBV6-3	ASRKNYEQY
TRBJ1-6	TRBV7-3	ASSFVAGGPLH
TRBJ1-4	TRBV6-5	ASSYSKIPGSNEKLF
TRBJ2-5	TRBV6-5	VIVRQETQY
TRBJ2-5	TRBV4-1	ASSQDWGQETQY
TRBJ1-6	TRBV9	ASSVTGTGYSPLH
TRBJ1-5	TRBV24-1	ATSDSGGDQPQH
TRBJ1-3	TRBV20-1	SAREGSLYGNTIY
TRBJ1-1	TRBV7-8	ASSSGQGNTEAF
TRBJ2-1	TRBV5-1	ASSLQGTGLPNEQF
TRBJ2-7	TRBV27	ATKTSSYEQY
TRBJ2-3	TRBV6-2/TRBV6-3	ASIPPQGTDTGDTQY
TRBJ2-1	TRBV5-1	ASTQQRVRV
TRBJ1-4	TRBV6-6	ASRLRDRAVKLF
TRBJ1-2	TRBV25-1	ASSRSADFYGYT
TRBJ1-4	TRBV7-2	ASSPDRVNEKLF
TRBJ2-5	TRBV7-2	ASSHPVRDQETQY
TRBJ2-5	TRBV27	ASRPGQGVGTQH
TRBJ2-7	TRBV20-1	SVSGNYEQY
TRBJ1-5	TRBV5-5	ASSGPELGNQPQH
TRBJ1-2	TRBV5-6	ASSWFRDRDIHGYT
TRBJ2-5	TRBV10-3	AIRNQGRETQY
TRBJ2-5	TRBV6-2/TRBV6-3	ASRGLEGAQY